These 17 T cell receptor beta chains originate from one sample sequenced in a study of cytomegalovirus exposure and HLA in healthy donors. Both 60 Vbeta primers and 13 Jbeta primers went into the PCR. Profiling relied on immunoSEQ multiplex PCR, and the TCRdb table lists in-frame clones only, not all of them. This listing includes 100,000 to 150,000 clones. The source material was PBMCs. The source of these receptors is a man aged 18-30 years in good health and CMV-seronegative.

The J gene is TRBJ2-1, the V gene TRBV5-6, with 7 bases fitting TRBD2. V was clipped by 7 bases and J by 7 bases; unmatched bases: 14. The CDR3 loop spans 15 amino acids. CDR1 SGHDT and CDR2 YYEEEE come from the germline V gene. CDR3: CASLTVGRAENEQFF. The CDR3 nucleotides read TGTGCCAGCTTGACTGTGGGGAGGGCCGAAAATGAGCAGTTCTTC.

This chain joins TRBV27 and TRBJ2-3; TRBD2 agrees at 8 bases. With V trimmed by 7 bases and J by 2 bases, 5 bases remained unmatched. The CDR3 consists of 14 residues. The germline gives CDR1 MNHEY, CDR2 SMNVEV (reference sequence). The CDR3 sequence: CASTFGGATDTQYF. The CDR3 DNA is TGTGCCAGCACCTTCGGGGGGGCCACAGATACGCAGTATTTT.

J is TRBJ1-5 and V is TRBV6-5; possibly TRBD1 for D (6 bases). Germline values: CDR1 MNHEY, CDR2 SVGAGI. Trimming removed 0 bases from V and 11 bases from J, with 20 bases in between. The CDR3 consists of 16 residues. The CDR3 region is CASSYSRWGTSESQHF. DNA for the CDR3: TGTGCCAGCAGTTACTCGCGCTGGGGGACATCGGAGTCCCAGCATTTT.

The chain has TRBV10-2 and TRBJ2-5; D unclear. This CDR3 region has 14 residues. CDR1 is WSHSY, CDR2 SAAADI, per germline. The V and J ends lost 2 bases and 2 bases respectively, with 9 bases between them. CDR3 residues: CASSEVAAQETQYF. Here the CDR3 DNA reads TGCGCCAGCAGTGAGGTAGCAGCACAAGAGACCCAGTACTTC.

CDR3 nucleotides: TGTGCCAGCAGCTTGAGCGGATACTATGGCTACACCTTC. Translated: CASSLSGYYGYTF. This chain joins TRBV5-4 and TRBJ1-2; D not certain. Trimming shortened V by 1 base and J by 3 bases, and 7 bases separated the two germline ends. Germline V lookup: CDR1 SGHNT, CDR2 YYREEE (reference sequence). This CDR3 spans 13 amino acids.

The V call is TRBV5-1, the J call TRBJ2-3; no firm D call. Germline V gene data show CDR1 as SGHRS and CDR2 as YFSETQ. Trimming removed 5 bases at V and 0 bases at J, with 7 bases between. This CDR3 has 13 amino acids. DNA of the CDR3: TGCGCCAGCAGTTCTCTTAGCACAGATACGCAGTATTTT. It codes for CASSSLSTDTQYF.

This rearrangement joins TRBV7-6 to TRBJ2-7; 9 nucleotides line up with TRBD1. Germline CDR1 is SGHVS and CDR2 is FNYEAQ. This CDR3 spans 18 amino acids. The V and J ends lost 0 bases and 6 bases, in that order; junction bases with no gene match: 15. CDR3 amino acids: CASSLASVSGTGFFEQYF. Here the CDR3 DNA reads TGTGCCAGCAGCTTAGCGTCGGTTTCAGGGACAGGGTTTTTCGAGCAGTACTTC.

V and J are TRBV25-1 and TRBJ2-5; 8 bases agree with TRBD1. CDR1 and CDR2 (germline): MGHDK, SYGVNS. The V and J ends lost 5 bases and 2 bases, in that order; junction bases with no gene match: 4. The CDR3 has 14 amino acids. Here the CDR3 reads CASSSDRGQETQYF. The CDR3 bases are TGTGCCAGCAGTTCCGACAGGGGTCAAGAGACCCAGTACTTC.

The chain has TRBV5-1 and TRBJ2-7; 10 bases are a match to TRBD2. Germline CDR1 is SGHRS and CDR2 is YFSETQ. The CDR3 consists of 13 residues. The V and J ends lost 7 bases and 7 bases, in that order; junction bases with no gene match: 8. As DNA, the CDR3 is TGCGCCAGCGGGTTAGCGGGAGGCGGAGAGCAGTACTTC. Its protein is CASGLAGGGEQYF. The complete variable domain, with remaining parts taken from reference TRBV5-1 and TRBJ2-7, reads KAGVTQTPRYLIKTRGQQVTLSCSPISGHRSVSWYQQTPGQGLQFLFEYFSETQRNKGNFPGRFSGRQFSNSRSEMNVSTLELGDSALYLCASGLAGGGEQYFGPGTRLTVT.

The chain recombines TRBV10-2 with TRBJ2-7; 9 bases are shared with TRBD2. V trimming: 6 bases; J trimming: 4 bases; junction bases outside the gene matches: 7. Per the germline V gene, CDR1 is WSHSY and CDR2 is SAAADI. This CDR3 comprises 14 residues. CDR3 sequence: CASSSGLALYEQYF. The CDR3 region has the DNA TGCGCCAGCAGCTCGGGACTAGCCTTATACGAGCAGTACTTC.

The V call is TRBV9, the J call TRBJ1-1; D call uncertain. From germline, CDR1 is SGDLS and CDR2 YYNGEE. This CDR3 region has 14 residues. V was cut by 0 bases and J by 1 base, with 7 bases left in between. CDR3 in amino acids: CASSVATKNTEAFF. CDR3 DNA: TGTGCCAGCAGCGTAGCTACCAAGAACACTGAAGCTTTCTTT. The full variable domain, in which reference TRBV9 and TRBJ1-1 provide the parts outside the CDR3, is DSGVTQTPKHLITATGQRVTLRCSPRSGDLSVYWYQQSLDQGLQFLIQYYNGEERAKGNILERFSAQQFPDLHSELNLSSLELGDSALYFCASSVATKNTEAFFGQGTRLTVV.

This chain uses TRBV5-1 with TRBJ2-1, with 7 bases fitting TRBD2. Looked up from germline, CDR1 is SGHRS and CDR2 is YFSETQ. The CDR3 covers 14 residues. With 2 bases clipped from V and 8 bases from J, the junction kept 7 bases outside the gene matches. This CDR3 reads CASSFQRGNDEQFF. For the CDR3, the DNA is TGCGCCAGCAGCTTCCAGCGGGGTAATGATGAGCAGTTCTTC. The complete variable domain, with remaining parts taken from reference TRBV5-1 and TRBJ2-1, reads KAGVTQTPRYLIKTRGQQVTLSCSPISGHRSVSWYQQTPGQGLQFLFEYFSETQRNKGNFPGRFSGRQFSNSRSEMNVSTLELGDSALYLCASSFQRGNDEQFFGPGTRLTVL.

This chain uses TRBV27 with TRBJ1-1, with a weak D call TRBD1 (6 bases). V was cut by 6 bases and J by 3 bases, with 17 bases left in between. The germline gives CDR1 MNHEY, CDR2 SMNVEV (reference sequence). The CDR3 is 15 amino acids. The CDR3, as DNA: TGTGCCAGCAGCCTCCGATTGGGGGGGCACACTGAAGCTTTCTTT. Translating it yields CASSLRLGGHTEAFF.

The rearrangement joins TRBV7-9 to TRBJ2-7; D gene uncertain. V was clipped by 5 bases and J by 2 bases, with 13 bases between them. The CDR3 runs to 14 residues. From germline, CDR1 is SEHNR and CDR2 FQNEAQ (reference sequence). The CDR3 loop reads CASSLLVRPYEQYF. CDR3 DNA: TGTGCCAGCAGCCTCCTTGTCAGGCCCTACGAGCAGTACTTC.

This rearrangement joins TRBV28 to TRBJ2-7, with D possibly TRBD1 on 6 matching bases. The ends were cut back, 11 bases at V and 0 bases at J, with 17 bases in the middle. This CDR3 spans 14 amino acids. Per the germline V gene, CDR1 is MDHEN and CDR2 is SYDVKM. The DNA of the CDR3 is TGTGCCGCCACCGGGACACCGAGCTCCTACGAGCAGTACTTC. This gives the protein CAATGTPSSYEQYF.

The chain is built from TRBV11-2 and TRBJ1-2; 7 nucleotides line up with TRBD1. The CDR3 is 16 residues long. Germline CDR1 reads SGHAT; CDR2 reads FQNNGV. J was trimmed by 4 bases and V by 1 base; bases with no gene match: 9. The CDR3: CASSLASRDRSYGYTF. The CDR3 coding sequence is TGTGCCAGCAGCTTAGCATCTCGGGACAGAAGCTATGGCTACACCTTC.

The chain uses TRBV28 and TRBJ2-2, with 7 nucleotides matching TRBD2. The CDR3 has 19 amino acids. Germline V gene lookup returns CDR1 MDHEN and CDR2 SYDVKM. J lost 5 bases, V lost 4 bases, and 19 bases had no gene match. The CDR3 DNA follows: TGTGCCAGCAGTTCCTTCCCCATGAAAGGGAGGGCCGCTACCGGGGAGCTGTTTTTT. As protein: CASSSFPMKGRAATGELFF.